This TCR beta chain was documented in a study of siplizumab effects on memory and regulatory T cells. The CDR3 spans 14 residues. Trimming removed 7 bases from V and 1 base from J; junction bases left unmatched: 5. Germline V gives CDR1 SNHLY, CDR2 FYNNEI. Libraries were prepared by immunoSEQ multiplex PCR; TCRdb keeps only in-frame clonotypes and omits some of them. Here the sample spans under 95,000 clones, about 93% being singletons. Findings and limits, study-wide: Most proliferating CD4+ or CD8+ clones, roughly 75-95%, had no naive or memory assignment. Unstimulated naive T cells seemed to show more diversity than memory cells did, and they also seemed to be among the major contributors to the alloresponse. No more than a minor fraction of alloreactive clones could be traced back to unstimulated subsets.

Worth noting for this clone: Its antigen is as yet unknown.

J is TRBJ1-1 and V is TRBV2; TRBD1 matches 8 bases. This clonotype was sampled from a human donor in good health. The sequencing input was non-Treg CD4+ T cells sorted from blood. CDR3 region: CASNRDRTNTEAFF. The CDR3 DNA sequence: TGTGCCAGCAACCGGGACAGGACGAACACTGAAGCTTTCTTT.